This TCR beta chain was retrieved from a study of post-analysis software for immune sequencing data. Germline-derived CDR1 and CDR2 are DFQATT and SNEGSKA (reference sequence). J gave up 1 base and V 3 bases, and 12 bases lay outside the gene matches. This CDR3 spans 16 amino acids. The TCR beta cDNA libraries carried unique molecular identifiers. Via MiXCR, TCRdb re-called the PCR reads, giving one row per CDR3 protein. The top ten clones hold 25% to 35% of a sample with over 150,000 distinct CDR3 sequences, roughly 35% of them seen once. Study-wide points: Controls had significantly higher normalized Chao1 diversity than multiple sclerosis patients. Samples from a shared batch, those prepared together, strongly co-clustered by F measure. Among five TRBV segments more frequent in patients than controls were TRBV5-6, TRBV5-1 and TRBV20-1.

Turning to this clonotype: Its antigen remains unknown.

V usage is TRBV20-1 and J usage is TRBJ2-7; TRBD2 aligns across 7 bases. The TCR was taken from a girl between 10 and 17 years old with multiple sclerosis. Sequencing used blood, obtained after autologous hematopoietic stem cell transplantation. The CDR3 nucleotides are TGCAGTGCTAGGGGCTCTAGCGGAGGGGATTCCTACGAGCAGTACTTC. Translated: CSARGSSGGDSYEQYF.